The present T cell receptor beta chain was sequenced within a study of CD8 T cells in ankylosing spondylitis. Notes on the study in general: What appeared characteristic of ankylosing spondylitis blood was a TCR beta motif of 7 or 8 highly homologous variants.

The CDR3 has 17 residues. V lost 5 bases to trimming and J lost 1 base, with 17 bases between them. The germline CDR1 and CDR2 sequences are SGHAT and FQNNGV. Molecular-barcoded quantitative 5'-RACE produced these TCR beta libraries. TCRdb re-analysed the 5' RACE reads in MiXCR, keeping a single row per CDR3 protein. The sample carries 130,000 or so distinct CDR3 sequences, more than 15% recorded once. For this clonotype: Its cognate antigen is unknown.

The sequenced sample was blood, either unsorted or a sorted T cell fraction (not recorded which). The sequence derives from a male donor with ankylosing spondylitis. This chain connects TRBV11-2 to TRBJ2-2; D not resolved. CDR3 bases: TGTGCCAGCAGCCTCTCGGTCGGCCTAGGGAACACCGGGGAGCTGTTTTTT. This encodes CASSLSVGLGNTGELFF.